One sample yielded the 30 T cell receptor beta chains listed below, sequenced in a study of circulating CD8 cells and anti-PD-1 response in melanoma. TCR libraries were prepared from approximately 15 ng of total RNA with the QIAseq Immune Repertoire TCR panel. TCRdb redid the calling of the reads with MiXCR, one entry per CDR3 protein. Among a few hundred distinct CDR3 sequences listed, about 6.3% were seen once. Live CD3+CD8+TCRalphabeta+ cells were sorted into four subsets by PD-1 and/or TIGIT. The sequencing here drew on CD8+ T cells from PBMCs, taken at baseline or after one month of anti-PD-1 therapy (not recorded which). All receptors come from a human donor with melanoma.

By share of the sample, this clonotype is large. Mismatch with germline at one junction end may stem from a read error. The chain links TRBV13 to TRBJ2-2; D not certain. CDR3 length equals 12 residues. CDR1 is PRHDT and CDR2 is FYEKMQ in the germline V gene (reference sequence). DNA of the CDR3: TGTGCCGGCAGATTTGCAACCGGGGAGCTGTTTTTT. It specifies CAGRFATGELFF.

This clonotype ranks as medium-sized. The chain links TRBV19 to TRBJ1-1, with D hard to call. This CDR3 comprises 13 residues. V was shortened by 6 bases and J by 2 bases, with 10 bases between the two germline ends. Germline V gene data show CDR1 as LNHDA and CDR2 as SQIVND (reference sequence). CDR3 amino acids: CASREAGNTEAFF. In DNA, the CDR3 is TGTGCCAGTAGAGAGGCGGGAAACACTGAAGCTTTCTTT.

This clonotype is large by share. The CDR3 is CASSLEGPAYEQYF. The CDR3 bases are TGTGCCAGCAGCCTAGAGGGGCCCGCCTACGAGCAGTACTTC. The chain couples TRBV5-4 to TRBJ2-7; D may be TRBD1 or TRBD2 (5 bases each). The CDR3 loop spans 14 amino acids. The V gene's germline CDR1 is SGHNT and CDR2 YYREEE (reference sequence). The ends were cut back, 4 bases at V and 2 bases at J, with 13 bases in the middle.

By share, this clonotype ranks as large. V usage is TRBV2 and J usage is TRBJ2-2; D is unresolved. CDR1 is SNHLY and CDR2 is FYNNEI in the germline V gene. The CDR3 runs 13 residues. V was clipped by 1 base and J by 6 bases, with 6 bases between them. For the CDR3, the DNA is TGTGCCAGCAGTGAAGGGGTCCCCGGGGAGCTGTTTTTT. This codes for CASSEGVPGELFF.

By sample share, this clonotype is large (0.1 to 1%). The chain uses TRBV19 and TRBJ2-2, with D perhaps being TRBD1 or TRBD2 (6 bases each). V was shortened by 5 bases and J by 7 bases, with 17 bases between the two germline ends. The CDR3 is 15 amino acids. Germline-derived CDR1 and CDR2 are LNHDA and SQIVND (reference sequence). Here the CDR3 DNA reads TGTGCCAGTAGTCCCTGGGGGGCGCCTGACGGGGAGCTGTTTTTT. Protein product: CASSPWGAPDGELFF.

J is TRBJ2-3 and V is TRBV5-5; possibly TRBD2 for D (5 bases). The CDR3 contains 14 residues. Germline CDR1 and CDR2: SGHKS and YYEKEE (reference sequence). V was shortened by 2 bases and J by 6 bases, with 13 bases between the two germline ends. CDR3 residues: CASSFGVLGDTQYF. The CDR3 nucleotides are TGTGCCAGCAGCTTCGGGGTGCTCGGGGATACGCAGTATTTT.

This clonotype is medium-sized (0.01 to 0.1%) within its sample. A much larger clonotype is one base distant, so this may be a read error. The chain joins TRBV2 to TRBJ2-1, with 8 bases lining up with TRBD2. V shed 6 bases, J shed 5 bases, and the junction held 9 bases outside the gene matches. Per germline, CDR1 SNHLY and CDR2 FYNNEI. The CDR3 extends over 15 amino acids. The CDR3 DNA is TGTGCCAGCAGCCCCGGGACTAGTGATCACAATGAGCAGTTCTTC. This sequence encodes CASSPGTSDHNEQFF.

Relative to its sample, this clonotype is large. V and J are TRBV2 and TRBJ2-2, with D possibly being TRBD2 (6 bases). V lost 5 bases, J lost 14 bases, and 24 bases lay in between. This CDR3 region has 15 residues. The V gene's germline CDR1 is SNHLY and CDR2 FYNNEI. CDR3 nucleotide sequence: TGTGCCAGCAGTTCCGAGCGGAGAGACACCGGGGGTCTGTTTTTT. Its protein product is CASSSERRDTGGLFF.

This clonotype is medium-sized within its sample. CDR3 nucleotide sequence: TGTGCCAGCACCCCTTGGGGAAACACTGAAGCTTTCTTT. Its translation is CASTPWGNTEAFF. This chain joins TRBV28 and TRBJ1-1; D is unclear. Germline CDR1 is MDHEN and CDR2 is SYDVKM. There are 13 residues in the CDR3. V lost 7 bases, J lost 2 bases, and 11 bases lay in between.

Relative to its sample, this clonotype is medium-sized (0.01 to 0.1%). The gene calls are TRBV28 and TRBJ2-7, with TRBD1 identical over 7 bases. CDR3 length equals 15 residues. V lost 5 bases, J lost 2 bases, and 9 bases stayed unmatched. The germline gives CDR1 MDHEN, CDR2 SYDVKM. CDR3 sequence (DNA): TGTGCCAGCAGTCCTATTGCCGGGACAGCCTACGAGCAGTACTTC. It yields the protein CASSPIAGTAYEQYF. Full variable domain (rest looked up from reference TRBV28 and TRBJ2-7): DVKVTQSSRYLVKRTGEKVFLECVQDMDHENMFWYRQDPGLGLRLIYFSYDVKMKEKGDIPEGYSVSREKKERFSLILESASTNQTSMYLCASSPIAGTAYEQYFGPGTRLTVT.

About this clonotype itself: Just one base apart from a much larger clone, this may be a read error. The chain couples TRBV19 to TRBJ1-1; D call uncertain. V was pared by 0 bases and J by 4 bases, with 9 bases between. In germline, CDR1 is LNHDA, CDR2 SQIVND (reference sequence). The CDR3 runs to 14 residues. The CDR3 DNA sequence: TGTGCCAGTAGTATAGATCTCGGGGTCACTGAAGCTTTCTTT. It encodes CASSIDLGVTEAFF.

By share of the sample, this clonotype is large. The CDR3 loop reads CASSKESDTQYF. CDR3 bases: TGTGCCAGCAGCAAAGAGTCAGATACGCAGTATTTT. V usage is TRBV21-1 and J usage is TRBJ2-3. TRBV21-1 represents a pseudogene. The CDR3 sequence is 12 residues long.

This clonotype is classed as large. The chain carries TRBV12-3 or TRBV12-4 and TRBJ1-2; no clear D gene. The CDR3 is 13 amino acids. Trimming removed 4 bases at V and 6 bases at J, with 12 bases between. This chain's CDR3 is CASSYGELDGYTF. The CDR3 region has the DNA TGTGCCAGCAGTTATGGGGAGCTAGATGGCTACACCTTC.

This clonotype is labeled as large. The rearrangement uses TRBV7-2 and TRBJ2-3; no clear D. Germline loops: CDR1 SGHTA, CDR2 FQGNSA. The CDR3 is 12 residues long. V dropped 1 base and J dropped 7 bases, with 6 bases sitting between them. The CDR3 DNA sequence: TGTGCCAGCAGCTTAGGTGGGAATACGCAGTATTTT. Its protein is CASSLGGNTQYF.

By proportion, this clonotype is large. The rearrangement links TRBV2 to TRBJ2-6; D unresolved. V gave up 2 bases and J gave up 0 bases, with 5 bases separating them. This CDR3 is built from 15 residues. In germline, CDR1 is SNHLY, CDR2 FYNNEI. The CDR3 region is CASSEWLSGANVLTF. The CDR3 bases are TGTGCCAGCAGTGAATGGCTCTCTGGGGCCAACGTCCTGACTTTC.

This clonotype is labeled large (0.1 to 1%). The chain has TRBV5-5 and TRBJ2-1; 7 nucleotides match TRBD2. V lost 4 bases to trimming and J lost 8 bases; unmatched junction nucleotides: 3. This CDR3 spans 12 amino acids. Germline CDR1 SGHKS, CDR2 YYEKEE (reference sequence). CDR3 region: CASSPAGDEQFF. The CDR3 DNA reads TGTGCCAGCAGCCCCGCGGGGGATGAGCAGTTCTTC. The entire variable domain, with the rest obtained from reference TRBV5-5 and TRBJ2-1, is as follows: DAGVTQSPTHLIKTRGQQVTLRCSPISGHKSVSWYQQVLGQGPQFIFQYYEKEERGRGNFPDRFSARQFPNYSSELNVNALLLGDSALYLCASSPAGDEQFFGPGTRLTVL.

By proportion, this clonotype is medium-sized. Because the CDR3 is missing its conserved closing phenylalanine or tryptophan, this is likely a read error. V usage is TRBV7-2 and J usage is TRBJ2-3, with D unclear. From germline, CDR1 is SGHTA and CDR2 FQGNSA. V dropped 1 base and J dropped 7 bases, with 6 bases sitting between them. This CDR3 contains 12 residues. Here the CDR3 reads CASSLGGNTQYS. DNA of the CDR3: TGTGCCAGCAGCTTAGGTGGGAATACGCAGTATTCT.

This clonotype is labeled as large. The CDR3 protein is CASSDSWGNEQFF. The CDR3 coding sequence is TGTGCCAGCAGTGACTCCTGGGGGAATGAGCAGTTCTTC. The chain is built from TRBV6-4 and TRBJ2-1; the D gene could be TRBD1 or TRBD2 (5 bases each). CDR1 and CDR2 from the germline V gene are MRHNA and SNTAGT. This CDR3 region has 13 residues. The V gene lost 0 bases and the J gene lost 7 bases, with 7 bases spanning the gap.

This clonotype is judged medium-sized. J is TRBJ1-2 and V is TRBV27; tentatively, D is TRBD1 (6 bases). With 0 bases removed from V and 3 bases from J, the gap between germline ends came to 11 bases. Germline V lookup: CDR1 MNHEY, CDR2 SMNVEV (reference sequence). CDR3 length: 15 residues. CDR3 DNA sequence: TGTGCCAGCAGTTTATCGGCGGGGGCCTACTATGGCTACACCTTC. This gives the protein CASSLSAGAYYGYTF.

A single count supports this clonotype. The V gene is TRBV3-1, the J gene TRBJ2-1; D may be TRBD2 (6 bases). Trimming pared 6 bases from V and 0 bases from J, leaving 12 bases between. Germline values: CDR1 LGHDT, CDR2 YNNKEL (reference sequence). The CDR3 covers 15 residues. For the CDR3, the DNA is TGTGCCAGCAGGCCGTCCGGGGGCTCCTACAATGAGCAGTTCTTC. Its protein is CASRPSGGSYNEQFF.

By sample share, this clonotype is large (0.1 to 1%). This chain uses TRBV28 with TRBJ2-3; 12 positions match TRBD1. Trimming cost V 8 bases and J 6 bases; bases outside gene matches: 9. CDR3 length equals 15 residues. Per the germline V gene, CDR1 is MDHEN and CDR2 is SYDVKM. The CDR3 nucleotides read TGTGCCAGCGGAACTCCGGGACAGGGGGCTGATACGCAGTATTTT. Translating it yields CASGTPGQGADTQYF.

This clonotype is large (0.1 to 1%). The gene calls are TRBV12-3 or TRBV12-4 and TRBJ2-7, with 9 bases fitting TRBD2. V trimming: 6 bases; J trimming: 0 bases; junction bases outside the gene matches: 9. The CDR3 is 16 residues long. CDR3 sequence (DNA): TGTGCCAGCAGCCTCAAACCTAGCGGGGACTCCTACGAGCAGTACTTC. This encodes CASSLKPSGDSYEQYF.

This clonotype ranks as large. The chain combines TRBV29-1 with TRBJ2-2, with 11 bases matching TRBD2. Germline V CDR1 and CDR2: SQVTM, ANQGSEA. This CDR3 is built from 15 residues. Germline trimming cut 3 bases from V and 7 bases from J; bases unmatched to any gene: 7. Written as DNA, the CDR3 is TGCAGCGTTGAGGGCGGTAGCGGGGGGGACGGGGAGCTGTTTTTT. Amino acid sequence: CSVEGGSGGDGELFF.

This clonotype is judged large (0.1 to 1%). This sequence joins TRBV29-1 and TRBJ2-1; 8 bases agree with TRBD2. Per germline, CDR1 SQVTM and CDR2 ANQGSEA. The CDR3 contains 13 residues. V shed 7 bases and J 6 bases; nucleotides not matched to a gene: 8. As DNA, the CDR3 is TGCAGCGCCCGTACCGGGGGGGGCAATGAGCAGTTCTTC. This encodes CSARTGGGNEQFF.

This clonotype qualifies as large. The CDR3 nucleotides read TGTGCCACCTCCAGGGATTTCTACGAGCAGTACTTC. Its translation is CATSRDFYEQYF. The chain combines TRBV2 with TRBJ2-7; the D gene is possibly TRBD1 (5 bases). Looked up from germline, CDR1 is SNHLY and CDR2 is FYNNEI. CDR3 length equals 12 residues. V was shortened by 10 bases and J by 3 bases, with 13 bases between the two germline ends.

Turning to this clonotype: The junction and the germline gene differ at one end; a read error may be behind it. The CDR3 DNA reads as TGTGCCAGCAGTCCCGTGGGGGAAACCCTGTACTTC. Protein sequence: CASSPVGETLYF. The chain couples TRBV27 to TRBJ2-5; D possibly uses TRBD1 or TRBD2 (5 bases each). Germline lookup yields CDR1 MNHEY and CDR2 SMNVEV (reference sequence). This CDR3 has 12 amino acids.

This clonotype showed up just a few times. This sequence may be a read error, since a much larger clone differs from it by one base. The genes are TRBV20-1 and TRBJ2-1, with a weak D call TRBD2 (6 bases). Germline V lookup: CDR1 DFQATT, CDR2 SNEGSKA (reference sequence). This CDR3 contains 14 residues. The CDR3, as DNA: TGCAGTGCTAGTCCCGGGAGCACCTACAATGAGCAGTGCTTC. Translated: CSASPGSTYNEQCF.

The chain recombines TRBV12-5 with TRBJ1-1; D is ambiguous. Germline V gives CDR1 LGHNT, CDR2 FRNRAP. The CDR3 runs 14 residues. The ends were cut back, 2 bases at V and 5 bases at J, with 12 bases in the middle. CDR3 amino acids: CASGLPRCSTEAFF. CDR3 DNA: TGTGCTAGTGGTTTGCCTAGGTGTAGTACTGAAGCTTTCTTT.

In its sample, this clonotype is medium-sized (0.01 to 0.1%). The chain carries TRBV28 and TRBJ2-1, with 9 bases fitting TRBD2. The germline CDR1 and CDR2 sequences are MDHEN and SYDVKM. The junction had 12 bases not matched to a gene; V was cut back by 5 bases and J by 7 bases. The CDR3 consists of 16 residues. Here the CDR3 reads CASSTNFGTSINEQFF. The DNA of the CDR3 is TGTGCCAGCAGTACTAATTTCGGGACTAGCATTAATGAGCAGTTCTTC.

In its sample, this clonotype is large. The chain has TRBV19 and TRBJ2-6, with D perhaps TRBD1 (6 bases). The V end lost 11 bases, the J end lost 0 bases, and 14 bases lay between the germline ends. Germline V gene lookup returns CDR1 LNHDA and CDR2 SQIVND (reference sequence). The CDR3 is 15 amino acids. The DNA for the CDR3 is TGTGCCTGTACAGGGACAAGCTCTGGGGCCAACGTCCTGACTTTC. Translation gives CACTGTSSGANVLTF. The full variable domain, in which reference TRBV19 and TRBJ2-6 provide the parts outside the CDR3, is DGGITQSPKYLFRKEGQNVTLSCEQNLNHDAMYWYRQDPGQGLRLIYYSQIVNDFQKGDIAEGYSVSREKKESFPLTVTSAQKNPTAFYLCACTGTSSGANVLTFGAGSRLTVL.